This passage covers 15 T cell receptor beta chains from one sample sequenced in a study of neoadjuvant anti-PD-1 for oral cavity cancer. Time point meaning: after neoadjuvant nivolumab, at surgical resection. TCRdb's copy holds only in-frame clones and misses some; the assay was immunoSEQ multiplex PCR. The top ten hold approximately 2.6% of the sample, which has tens of thousands of clones, approximately 87% seen once. The material sequenced was PBMCs, taken after nivolumab (anti-PD-1) treatment. These receptors were obtained from a person aged 35-79 years with oral cavity squamous cell carcinoma.

The chain employs TRBV19 and TRBJ1-1; D might be TRBD1 (5 bases). The V end was cut by 1 base, the J end by 0 bases, with 6 bases between. This CDR3 contains 14 residues. Germline V lookup: CDR1 LNHDA, CDR2 SQIVND (reference sequence). In DNA form, the CDR3 reads TGTGCCAGTAGTATAGGACAGTTGAACACTGAAGCTTTCTTT. It encodes CASSIGQLNTEAFF.

The chain joins TRBV5-1 to TRBJ2-1, with D perhaps matching TRBD1 or TRBD2 (5 bases each). Germline assignment: CDR1 SGHRS and CDR2 YFSETQ. The CDR3 length is 18 residues. The germline V and J ends were trimmed by 0 bases and 6 bases, with 22 bases remaining between them. The CDR3 loop reads CASSLGDRQYARGNEQFF. Written as DNA, the CDR3 is TGCGCCAGCAGCTTGGGTGATAGACAGTACGCGAGGGGCAATGAGCAGTTCTTC.

The chain's CDR3 is CASSWDSTNQPQHF. DNA for the CDR3: TGCGCCAGCAGCTGGGACAGCACCAATCAGCCCCAGCATTTT. The chain is built from TRBV5-1 and TRBJ1-5; 7 nucleotides align to TRBD1. The CDR3 runs to 14 residues. With 3 bases clipped from V and 3 bases from J, the junction kept 3 bases outside the gene matches. Per the germline V gene, CDR1 is SGHRS and CDR2 is YFSETQ.

This chain joins TRBV5-4 and TRBJ2-7, with D perhaps being TRBD1 or TRBD2 (5 bases each). Trimming removed 2 bases at V and 0 bases at J, with 15 bases between. This CDR3 comprises 16 residues. Germline V lookup: CDR1 SGHNT, CDR2 YYREEE (reference sequence). The CDR3 coding sequence is TGTGCCAGCAGCTTTTTCGGGACGCAAATCTCCTACGAGCAGTACTTC. It specifies CASSFFGTQISYEQYF.

The chain recombines TRBV2 with TRBJ1-4; 8 positions agree with TRBD1. V dropped 5 bases and J dropped 2; count of bases not matched to a gene: 19. CDR1 is SNHLY, CDR2 FYNNEI, per germline. The CDR3 length is 20 residues. CDR3 loop: CASSSRNARGPAFTNEKLFF. The DNA for the CDR3 is TGTGCCAGCAGTTCACGAAATGCCAGGGGGCCGGCCTTCACTAATGAAAAACTGTTTTTT.

The chain combines TRBV28 with TRBJ1-2; 9 bases match TRBD1. The CDR3 runs 15 residues. The V and J ends lost 6 bases and 7 bases, in that order; junction bases with no gene match: 12. CDR1 MDHEN and CDR2 SYDVKM come from the germline V gene. The CDR3 loop reads CASRTAGTGHPGYTF. CDR3 coding DNA: TGTGCCAGCAGGACGGCCGGGACAGGGCACCCTGGCTACACCTTC.

The DNA for the CDR3 is TGCGCCAGCAGTGATCCGGGGGGCTATGGCTACACCTTC. It translates to CASSDPGGYGYTF. This chain uses TRBV10-1 with TRBJ1-2, with D possibly matching TRBD1 (5 bases). The CDR3 length is 13 residues. V dropped 3 bases and J dropped 4 bases, with 9 bases sitting between them. Germline-derived CDR1 and CDR2 are WNHNN and SYGVQD (reference sequence).

CDR3 in amino acids: CAISESQGPYGYTF. The CDR3 nucleotides are TGTGCCATCAGTGAGTCTCAGGGGCCCTATGGCTACACCTTC. This chain connects TRBV10-3 to TRBJ1-2; D may be TRBD1 (6 bases). With 0 bases removed from V and 4 bases from J, the gap between germline ends came to 9 bases. Germline V gene lookup returns CDR1 ENHRY and CDR2 SYGVKD. This CDR3 is built from 14 residues.

The chain links TRBV6-5 to TRBJ2-7; D remains unclear. Between the trimmed V and J ends, which lost 4 bases and 2 bases, there was a span of 9 bases. Germline CDR1 MNHEY, CDR2 SVGAGI. This CDR3 is built from 13 residues. The CDR3 spells CASSSGRTYEQYF. DNA of the CDR3: TGTGCCAGCAGTTCGGGCAGAACCTACGAGCAGTACTTC.

The genes are TRBV2 and TRBJ1-1; 7 nucleotides line up with TRBD1. There are 19 residues in the CDR3. The trim removed 6 bases at V and 0 bases at J, leaving 19 bases unmatched. Germline V gives CDR1 SNHLY, CDR2 FYNNEI. CDR3 residues: CASSQPGTAYQDMNTEAFF. CDR3 nucleotide sequence: TGTGCCAGCAGCCAACCCGGGACAGCTTATCAGGACATGAACACTGAAGCTTTCTTT.

This chain uses TRBV5-8 with TRBJ2-7; D not resolved. The CDR3 extends over 15 amino acids. V was pared by 5 bases and J by 6 bases, with 21 bases between. The V gene's germline CDR1 is SGHTS and CDR2 YDEGEE. CDR3 region: CASRQNVIQNLEQYF. CDR3 in DNA: TGTGCCAGCAGACAGAACGTTATCCAGAACCTCGAGCAGTACTTC. Filled out from reference TRBV5-8 and TRBJ2-7, the complete variable domain reads EAGVTQSPTHLIKTRGQQATLRCSPISGHTSVYWYQQALGLGLQFLLWYDEGEERNRGNFPPRFSGRQFPNYSSELNVNALELEDSALYLCASRQNVIQNLEQYFGPGTRLTVT.

The V gene is TRBV27, the J gene TRBJ2-5; 7 bases agree with TRBD1. CDR1 is MNHEY, CDR2 SMNVEV, per germline (reference sequence). Trimming removed 6 bases from V and 5 bases from J; junction bases left unmatched: 15. CDR3 length: 16 amino acids. In DNA form, the CDR3 reads TGTGCCAGCAGCACAACAGGGGCAGAGGGTTGGGAGACCCAGTACTTC. Translated, it gives CASSTTGAEGWETQYF.

The rearrangement joins TRBV4-1 to TRBJ1-5; possibly TRBD1 for D (5 bases). V lost 0 bases and J 5 bases, leaving 14 bases between the germline ends. The CDR3 runs to 16 residues. Germline CDR1 reads MGHRA; CDR2 reads YSYEKL. The CDR3 is CASSQDRGARYQPQHF. The CDR3, as DNA: TGCGCCAGCAGCCAAGATAGAGGGGCCCGGTATCAGCCCCAGCATTTT.

The chain employs TRBV4-1 and TRBJ2-7, with 7 nucleotides matching TRBD2. V trimming: 1 base; J trimming: 0 bases; junction bases outside the gene matches: 6. The V gene's germline CDR1 is MGHRA and CDR2 YSYEKL. The CDR3 covers 16 residues. The CDR3 reads CASSQVSGFSSYEQYF. As DNA, the CDR3 is TGCGCCAGCAGCCAAGTTAGCGGGTTTAGCTCCTACGAGCAGTACTTC.

The CDR3 loop reads CASSLGGTSNYEQYF. In DNA form, the CDR3 reads TGCGCCAGCAGCTTGGGGGGGACCTCCAACTACGAGCAGTACTTC. J is TRBJ2-7 and V is TRBV5-1; D tentatively reads TRBD1 or TRBD2 (5 bases each). V gave up 0 bases and J gave up 3 bases, with 13 bases separating them. Per the germline V gene, CDR1 is SGHRS and CDR2 is YFSETQ. The CDR3 is 15 residues long.